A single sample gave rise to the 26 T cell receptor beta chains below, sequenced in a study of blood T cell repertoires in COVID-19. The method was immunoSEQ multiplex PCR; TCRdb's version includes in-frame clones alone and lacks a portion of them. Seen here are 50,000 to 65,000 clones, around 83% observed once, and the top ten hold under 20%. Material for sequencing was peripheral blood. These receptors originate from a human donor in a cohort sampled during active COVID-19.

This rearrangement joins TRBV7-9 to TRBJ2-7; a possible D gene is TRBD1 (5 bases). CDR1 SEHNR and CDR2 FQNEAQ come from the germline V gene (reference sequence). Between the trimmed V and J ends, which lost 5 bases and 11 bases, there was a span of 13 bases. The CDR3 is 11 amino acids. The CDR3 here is CASSGTGREYF. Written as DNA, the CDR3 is TGTGCCAGCAGCGGAACAGGTAGAGAGTACTTC.

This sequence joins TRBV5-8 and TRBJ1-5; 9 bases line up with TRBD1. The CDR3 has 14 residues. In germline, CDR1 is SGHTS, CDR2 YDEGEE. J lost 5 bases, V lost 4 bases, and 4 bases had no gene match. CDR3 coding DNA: TGTGCCAGCAGCACCCGACAGGGGGATCAGCCCCAGCATTTT. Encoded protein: CASSTRQGDQPQHF.

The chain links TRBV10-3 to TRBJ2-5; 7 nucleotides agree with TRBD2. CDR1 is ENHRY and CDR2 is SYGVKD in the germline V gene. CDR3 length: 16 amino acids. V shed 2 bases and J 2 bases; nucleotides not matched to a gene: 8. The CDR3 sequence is CAISEKLLGGQETQYF. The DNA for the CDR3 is TGTGCCATCAGTGAGAAACTTCTGGGGGGGCAAGAGACCCAGTACTTC.

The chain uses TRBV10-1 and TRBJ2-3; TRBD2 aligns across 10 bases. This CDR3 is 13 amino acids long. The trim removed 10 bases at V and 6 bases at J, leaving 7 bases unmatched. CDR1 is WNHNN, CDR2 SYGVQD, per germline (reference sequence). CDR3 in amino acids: CATASGREDTQYF. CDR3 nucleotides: TGCGCCACCGCTAGCGGGAGAGAGGATACGCAGTATTTT.

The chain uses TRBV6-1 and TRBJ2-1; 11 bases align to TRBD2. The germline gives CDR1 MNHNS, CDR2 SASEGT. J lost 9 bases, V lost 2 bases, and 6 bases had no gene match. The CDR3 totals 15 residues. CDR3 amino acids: CASSEWSSGRPEQFF. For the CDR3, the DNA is TGTGCCAGCAGTGAATGGTCTAGCGGGAGGCCTGAGCAGTTCTTC.

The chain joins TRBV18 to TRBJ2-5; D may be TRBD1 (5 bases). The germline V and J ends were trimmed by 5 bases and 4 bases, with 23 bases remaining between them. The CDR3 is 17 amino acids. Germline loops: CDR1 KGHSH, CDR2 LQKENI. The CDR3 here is CASSSGSGAQYGETQYF. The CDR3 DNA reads TGTGCCAGCTCATCGGGTTCTGGGGCCCAATACGGAGAGACCCAGTACTTC. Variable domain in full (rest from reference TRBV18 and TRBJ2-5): NAGVMQNPRHLVRRRGQEARLRCSPMKGHSHVYWYRQLPEEGLKFMVYLQKENIIDESGMPKERFSAEFPKEGPSILRIQQVVRGDSAAYFCASSSGSGAQYGETQYFGPGTRLLVL.

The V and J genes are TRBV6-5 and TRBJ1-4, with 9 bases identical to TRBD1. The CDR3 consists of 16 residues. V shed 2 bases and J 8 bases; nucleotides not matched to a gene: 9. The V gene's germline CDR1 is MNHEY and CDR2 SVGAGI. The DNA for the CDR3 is TGTGCCAGCAGTTACCGGTACAGGGGGCGGGAAGAAAAACTGTTTTTT. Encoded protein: CASSYRYRGREEKLFF.

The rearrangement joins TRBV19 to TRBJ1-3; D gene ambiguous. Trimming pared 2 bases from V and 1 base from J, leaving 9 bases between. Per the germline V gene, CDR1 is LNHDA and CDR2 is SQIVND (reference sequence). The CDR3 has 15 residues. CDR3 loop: CASSISRRSGNTIYF. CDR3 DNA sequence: TGTGCCAGTAGTATAAGCCGAAGATCTGGAAACACCATATATTTT.

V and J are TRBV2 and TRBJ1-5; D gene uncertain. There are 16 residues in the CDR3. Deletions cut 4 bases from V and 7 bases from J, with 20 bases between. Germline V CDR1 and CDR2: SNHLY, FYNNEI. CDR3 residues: CASSGGRGLAQQPQHF. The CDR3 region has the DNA TGTGCCAGCAGTGGTGGGCGAGGCCTAGCCCAACAGCCCCAGCATTTT.

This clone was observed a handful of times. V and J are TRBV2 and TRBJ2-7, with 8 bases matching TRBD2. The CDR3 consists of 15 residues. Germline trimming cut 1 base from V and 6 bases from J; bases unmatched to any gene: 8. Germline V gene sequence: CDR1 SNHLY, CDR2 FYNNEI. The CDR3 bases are TGTGCCAGCAGTGAAGTGCAGGGACTAGATGCCGAGCAGTACTTC. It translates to CASSEVQGLDAEQYF.

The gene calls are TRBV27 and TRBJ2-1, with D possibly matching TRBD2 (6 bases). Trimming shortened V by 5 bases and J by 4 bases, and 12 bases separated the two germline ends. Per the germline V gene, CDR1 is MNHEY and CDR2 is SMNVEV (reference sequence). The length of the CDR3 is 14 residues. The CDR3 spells CASSPTGLYNEQFF. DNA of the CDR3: TGTGCCAGCAGTCCGACCGGACTATACAATGAGCAGTTCTTC.

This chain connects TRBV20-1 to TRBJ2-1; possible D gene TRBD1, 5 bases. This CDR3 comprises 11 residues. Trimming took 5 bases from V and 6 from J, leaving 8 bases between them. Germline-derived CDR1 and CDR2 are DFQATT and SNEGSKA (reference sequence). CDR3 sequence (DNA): TGCAGTGCTCCAAGGGGCAATGAGCAGTTCTTC. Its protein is CSAPRGNEQFF.

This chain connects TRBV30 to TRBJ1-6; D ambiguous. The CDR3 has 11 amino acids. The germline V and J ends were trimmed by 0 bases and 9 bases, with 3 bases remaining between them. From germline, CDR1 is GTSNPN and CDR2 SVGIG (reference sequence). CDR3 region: CAWSVASPLHF. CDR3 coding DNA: TGTGCCTGGAGTGTAGCTTCACCCCTCCACTTT.

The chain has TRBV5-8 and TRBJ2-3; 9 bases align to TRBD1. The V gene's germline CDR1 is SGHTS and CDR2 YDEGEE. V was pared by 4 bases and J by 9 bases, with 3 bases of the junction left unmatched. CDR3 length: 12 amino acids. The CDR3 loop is CASSEDRGTQYF. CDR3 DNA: TGTGCCAGCAGCGAGGACAGGGGCACGCAGTATTTT.

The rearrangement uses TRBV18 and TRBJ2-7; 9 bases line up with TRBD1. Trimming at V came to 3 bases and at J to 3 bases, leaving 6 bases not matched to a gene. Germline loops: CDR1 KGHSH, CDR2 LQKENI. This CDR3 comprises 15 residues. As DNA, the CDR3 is TGTGCCAGCTCACCCGGCCGGACAGGGGTCTACGAGCAGTACTTC. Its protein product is CASSPGRTGVYEQYF.

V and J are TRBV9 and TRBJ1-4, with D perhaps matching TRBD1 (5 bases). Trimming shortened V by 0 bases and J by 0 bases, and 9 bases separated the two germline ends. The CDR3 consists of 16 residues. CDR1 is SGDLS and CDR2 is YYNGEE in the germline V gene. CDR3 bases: TGTGCCAGCAGCGTAGGACAGTTCTCAACTAATGAAAAACTGTTTTTT. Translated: CASSVGQFSTNEKLFF.

DNA of the CDR3: TGTGCCAGCTCACCACCTTCAATTCGGGACACTGAAGCTTTCTTT. This sequence encodes CASSPPSIRDTEAFF. V gene TRBV18 combines with J gene TRBJ1-1; D not certain. V dropped 0 bases and J dropped 3 bases, with 11 bases sitting between them. This CDR3 spans 15 amino acids. Germline V gene sequence: CDR1 KGHSH, CDR2 LQKENI.

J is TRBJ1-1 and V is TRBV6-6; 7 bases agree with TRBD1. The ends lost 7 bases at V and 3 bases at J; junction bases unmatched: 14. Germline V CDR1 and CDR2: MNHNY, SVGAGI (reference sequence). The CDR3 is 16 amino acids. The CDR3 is CASNDDGAGGHTEAFF. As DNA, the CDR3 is TGTGCCAGCAACGACGATGGGGCAGGGGGGCACACTGAAGCTTTCTTT.

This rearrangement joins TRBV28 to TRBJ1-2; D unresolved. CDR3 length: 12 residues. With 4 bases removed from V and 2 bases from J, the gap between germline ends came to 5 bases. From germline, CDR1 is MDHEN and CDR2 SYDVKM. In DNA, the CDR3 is TGTGCCAGCAGTTACAAGAACTATGGCTACACCTTC. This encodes CASSYKNYGYTF.

In DNA, the CDR3 is TGTGCCACCAGTGATCCCCGGGGGACCGGGGAGCTGTTTTTT. Its translation: CATSDPRGTGELFF. The chain recombines TRBV24-1 with TRBJ2-2; tentative D call: TRBD2 (6 bases). Looked up from germline, CDR1 is KGHDR and CDR2 is SFDVKD. The CDR3 runs 14 residues. Between the trimmed V and J ends, which lost 3 bases and 5 bases, there was a span of 9 bases.

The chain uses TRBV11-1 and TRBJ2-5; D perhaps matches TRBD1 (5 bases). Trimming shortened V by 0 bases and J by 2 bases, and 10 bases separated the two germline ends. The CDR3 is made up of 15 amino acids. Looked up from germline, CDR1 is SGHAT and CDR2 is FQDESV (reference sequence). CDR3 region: CASSLAPTAQETQYF. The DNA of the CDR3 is TGTGCCAGCAGCTTAGCGCCGACAGCGCAAGAGACCCAGTACTTC. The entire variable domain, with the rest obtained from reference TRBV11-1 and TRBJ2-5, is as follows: EAEVAQSPRYKITEKSQAVAFWCDPISGHATLYWYRQILGQGPELLVQFQDESVVDDSQLPKDRFSAERLKGVDSTLKIQPAELGDSAMYLCASSLAPTAQETQYFGPGTRLLVL.

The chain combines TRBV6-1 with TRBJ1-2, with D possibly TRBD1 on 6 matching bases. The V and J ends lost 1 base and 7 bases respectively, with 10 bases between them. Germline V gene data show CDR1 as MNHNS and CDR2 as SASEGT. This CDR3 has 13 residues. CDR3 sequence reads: CASSEVGGGGYTF. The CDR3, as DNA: TGTGCCAGCAGTGAAGTGGGAGGGGGTGGCTACACCTTC.

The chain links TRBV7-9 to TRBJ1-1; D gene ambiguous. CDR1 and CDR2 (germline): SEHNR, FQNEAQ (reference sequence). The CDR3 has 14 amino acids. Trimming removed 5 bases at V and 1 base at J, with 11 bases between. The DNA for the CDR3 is TGTGCCAGCAGCCCCTTCCGGGAGAACACTGAAGCTTTCTTT. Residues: CASSPFRENTEAFF.

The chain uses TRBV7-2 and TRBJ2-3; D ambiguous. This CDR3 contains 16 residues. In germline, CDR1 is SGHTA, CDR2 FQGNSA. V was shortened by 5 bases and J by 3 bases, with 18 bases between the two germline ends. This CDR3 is CASSQAQARATDTQYF. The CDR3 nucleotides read TGTGCCAGCAGCCAAGCTCAGGCACGTGCTACAGATACGCAGTATTTT.

The chain's CDR3 is CASSQVTGGSTEAFF. The CDR3 region has the DNA TGCGCCAGCAGCCAAGTAACGGGAGGGAGTACTGAAGCTTTCTTT. This chain uses TRBV4-1 with TRBJ1-1; D unresolved. The CDR3 is 15 amino acids. Trimming pared 1 base from V and 5 bases from J, leaving 14 bases between. CDR1 and CDR2 from the germline V gene are MGHRA and YSYEKL.

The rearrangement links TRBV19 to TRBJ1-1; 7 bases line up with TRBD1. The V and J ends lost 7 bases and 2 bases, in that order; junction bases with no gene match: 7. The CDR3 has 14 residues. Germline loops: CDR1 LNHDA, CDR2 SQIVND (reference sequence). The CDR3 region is CASILDRENTEAFF. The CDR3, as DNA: TGTGCCAGTATCCTCGACAGGGAAAACACTGAAGCTTTCTTT.